This T cell receptor beta chain was sequenced for a study of blood T cells in healthy people across ages. Points from the study as a whole: A conclusive naive versus antigen-experienced comparison was prevented by the unsorted PBMCs. Strong correlation linked observed beta diversity and percent naive T cells.

The authors ran a second PCR of about 7 to 11 cycles using a sample-barcoded 5' primer and a J-beta primer mix. Every sample gave at least 2.5 million paired-end reads containing CDR3. A single record per CDR3 protein comes from TCRdb applying MiXCR to the 5' RACE reads. This sample has 980,000 or so distinct CDR3 sequences; about 48% occur once, and the top ten carry roughly 13%. Germline V CDR1 and CDR2: SGHTA, FQGNSA. Trimming removed 1 base from V and 2 bases from J; junction bases left unmatched: 10. This CDR3 spans 18 amino acids. As regards this clonotype: Its antigen is unknown.

Each sample yielded at least 6 micrograms of PBMC total RNA. The receptor was isolated from a man aged 30-40 years in good health. This rearrangement joins TRBV7-2 to TRBJ2-3, with 9 positions matching TRBD2. The sequencing input was blood. This CDR3 is CASSLGVMAGGPTDTQYF. In DNA, the CDR3 is TGTGCCAGCAGCTTAGGGGTGATGGCGGGGGGGCCCACAGATACGCAGTATTTT. Together with reference TRBV7-2 and TRBJ2-3, the CDR3 gives the full variable domain: GAGVSQSPSNKVTEKGKDVELRCDPISGHTALYWYRQSLGQGLEFLIYFQGNSAPDKSGLPSDRFSAERTGGSVSTLTIQRTQQEDSAVYLCASSLGVMAGGPTDTQYFGPGTRLTVL.